The clone carrying this TCR beta chain showed up many times. As yet, its antigen is unknown. The sorted libraries took over 750,000 CD4+ or CD8+ T cells. V lost 4 bases to trimming and J lost 0 bases, with 3 bases between them. The CDR3 contains 12 residues. CDR1 and CDR2 from the germline V gene are SGHDN and FVKESK. This record comes from a study of neurological immune-mediated disorders. Study-wide results and caveats: The multiple sclerosis repertoire cluster lacked an association with any feature, whether clinical or MRI.

Synthesis of cDNA was performed by 5'RACE using 10-nucleotide random UMIs. TCRdb analysed the 5' RACE reads with MiXCR anew, one entry per CDR3 protein. This table holds about 50,000 distinct CDR3 sequences, 5.8% found once. The TCR originated in a woman aged 18-29 years with multiple sclerosis. The chain has TRBV14 and TRBJ2-5; D gene unclear. Sequenced material: CD4+ T cells from blood. The CDR3 DNA follows: TGTGCCAGCAGCCGAAACCAAGAGACCCAGTACTTC. Translation: CASSRNQETQYF.